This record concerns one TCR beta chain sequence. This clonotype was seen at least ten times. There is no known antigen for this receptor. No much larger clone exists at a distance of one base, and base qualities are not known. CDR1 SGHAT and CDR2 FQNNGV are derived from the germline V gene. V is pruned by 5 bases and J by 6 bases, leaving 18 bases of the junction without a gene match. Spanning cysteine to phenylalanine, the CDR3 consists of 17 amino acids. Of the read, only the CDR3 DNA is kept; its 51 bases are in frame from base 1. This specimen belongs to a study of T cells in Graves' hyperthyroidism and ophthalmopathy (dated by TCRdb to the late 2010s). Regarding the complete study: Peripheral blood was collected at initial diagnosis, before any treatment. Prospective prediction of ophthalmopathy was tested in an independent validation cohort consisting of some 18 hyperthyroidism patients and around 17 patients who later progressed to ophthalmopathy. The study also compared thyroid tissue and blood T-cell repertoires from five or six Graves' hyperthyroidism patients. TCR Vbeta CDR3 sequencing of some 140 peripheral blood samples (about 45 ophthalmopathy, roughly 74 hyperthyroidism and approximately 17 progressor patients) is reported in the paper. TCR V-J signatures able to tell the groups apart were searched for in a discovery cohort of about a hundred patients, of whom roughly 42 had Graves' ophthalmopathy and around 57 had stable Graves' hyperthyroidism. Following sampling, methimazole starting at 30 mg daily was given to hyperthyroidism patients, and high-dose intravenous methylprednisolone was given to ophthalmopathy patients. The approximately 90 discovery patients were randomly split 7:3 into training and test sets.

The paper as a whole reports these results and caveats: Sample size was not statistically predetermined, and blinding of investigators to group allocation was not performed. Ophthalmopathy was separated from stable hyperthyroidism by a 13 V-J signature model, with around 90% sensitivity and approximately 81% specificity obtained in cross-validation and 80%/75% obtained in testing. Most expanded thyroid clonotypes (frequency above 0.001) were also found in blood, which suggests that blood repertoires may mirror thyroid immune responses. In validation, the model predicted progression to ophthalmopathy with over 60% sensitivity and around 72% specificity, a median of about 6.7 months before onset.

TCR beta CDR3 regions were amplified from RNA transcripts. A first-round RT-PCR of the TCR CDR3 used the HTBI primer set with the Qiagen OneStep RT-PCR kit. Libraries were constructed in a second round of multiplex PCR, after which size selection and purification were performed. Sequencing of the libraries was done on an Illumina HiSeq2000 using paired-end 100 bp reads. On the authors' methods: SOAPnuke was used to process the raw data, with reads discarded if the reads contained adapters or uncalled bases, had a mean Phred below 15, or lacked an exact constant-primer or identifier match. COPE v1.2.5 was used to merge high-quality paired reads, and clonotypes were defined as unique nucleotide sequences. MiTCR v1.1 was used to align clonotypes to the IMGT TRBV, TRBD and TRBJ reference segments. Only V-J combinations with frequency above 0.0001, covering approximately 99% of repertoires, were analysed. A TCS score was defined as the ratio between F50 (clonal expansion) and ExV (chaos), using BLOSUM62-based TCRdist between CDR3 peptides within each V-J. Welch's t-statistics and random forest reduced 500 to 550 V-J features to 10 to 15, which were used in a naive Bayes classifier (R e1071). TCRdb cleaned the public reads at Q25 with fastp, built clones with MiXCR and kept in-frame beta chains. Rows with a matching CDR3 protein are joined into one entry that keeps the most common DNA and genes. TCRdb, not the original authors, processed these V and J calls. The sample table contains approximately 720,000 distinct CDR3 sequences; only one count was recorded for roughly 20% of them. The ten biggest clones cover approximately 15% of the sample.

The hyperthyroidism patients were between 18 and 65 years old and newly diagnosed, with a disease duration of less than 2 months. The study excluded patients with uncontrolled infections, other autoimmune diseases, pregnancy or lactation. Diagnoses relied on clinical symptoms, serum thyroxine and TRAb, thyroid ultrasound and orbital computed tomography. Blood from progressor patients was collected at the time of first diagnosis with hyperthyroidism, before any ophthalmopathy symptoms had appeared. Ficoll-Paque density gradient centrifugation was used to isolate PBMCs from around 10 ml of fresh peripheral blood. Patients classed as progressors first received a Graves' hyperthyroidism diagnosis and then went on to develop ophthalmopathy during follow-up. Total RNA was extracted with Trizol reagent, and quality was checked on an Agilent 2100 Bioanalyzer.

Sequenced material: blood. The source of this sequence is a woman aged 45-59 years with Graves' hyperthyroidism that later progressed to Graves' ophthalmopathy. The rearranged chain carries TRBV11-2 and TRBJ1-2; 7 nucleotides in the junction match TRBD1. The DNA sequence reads TGTGCCAGCAGCCCCAGTCCCGGGACAGCGGCGCTAAATGGCTACACCTTC. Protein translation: CASSPSPGTAALNGYTF.